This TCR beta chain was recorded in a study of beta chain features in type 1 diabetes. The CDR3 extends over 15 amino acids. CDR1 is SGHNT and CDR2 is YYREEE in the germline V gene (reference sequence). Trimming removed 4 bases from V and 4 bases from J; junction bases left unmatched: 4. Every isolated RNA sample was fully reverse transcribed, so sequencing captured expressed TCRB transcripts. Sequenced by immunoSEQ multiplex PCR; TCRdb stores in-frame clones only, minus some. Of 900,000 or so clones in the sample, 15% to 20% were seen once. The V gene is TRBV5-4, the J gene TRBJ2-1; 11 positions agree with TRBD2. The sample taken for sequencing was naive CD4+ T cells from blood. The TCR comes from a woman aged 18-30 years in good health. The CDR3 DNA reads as TGTGCCAGCAGCCCGGGGACTAGCGGATACAATGAGCAGTTCTTC. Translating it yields CASSPGTSGYNEQFF.